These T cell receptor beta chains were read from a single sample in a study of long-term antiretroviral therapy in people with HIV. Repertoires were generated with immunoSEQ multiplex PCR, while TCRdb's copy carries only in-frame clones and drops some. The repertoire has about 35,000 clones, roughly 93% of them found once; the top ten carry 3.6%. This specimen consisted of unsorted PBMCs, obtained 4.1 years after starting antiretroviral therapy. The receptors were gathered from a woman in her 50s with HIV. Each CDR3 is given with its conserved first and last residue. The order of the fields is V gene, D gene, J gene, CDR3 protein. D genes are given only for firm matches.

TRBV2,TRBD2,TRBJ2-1,CAIKRGPADEQFF
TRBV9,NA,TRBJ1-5,CASSAQGGNQPQHF
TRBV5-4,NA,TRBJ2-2,CASSWRTVNTGELFF
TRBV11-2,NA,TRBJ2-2,CASSLGLRAGELFF
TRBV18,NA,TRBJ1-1,CASSPPTGRWTEAFF
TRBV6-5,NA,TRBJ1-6,CASSYRDTNSPLHF
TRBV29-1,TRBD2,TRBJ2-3,CSVEARGGFTDTQYF
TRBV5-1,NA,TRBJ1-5,CASSFDGEGNQPQHF
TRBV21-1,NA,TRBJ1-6,CASGTCDSPLHF
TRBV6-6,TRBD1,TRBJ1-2,CASTSSGGANYGYTF
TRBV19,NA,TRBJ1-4,CATTGTAANEKLFF
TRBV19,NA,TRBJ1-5,CASSIGTRSNQPQHF
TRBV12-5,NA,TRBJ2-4,CASGLDERGPQYF
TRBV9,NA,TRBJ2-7,CASSYGPTTYEQYF
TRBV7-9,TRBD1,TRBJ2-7,CASSFGQGRHEQYF
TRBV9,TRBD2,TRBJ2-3,CASSVDAGTSTRGETQYF
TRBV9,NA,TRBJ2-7,CASSRSAGEQYF
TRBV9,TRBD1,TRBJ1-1,CASSFGTGANTEAFF
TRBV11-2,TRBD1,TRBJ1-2,CASTQGLGQAFYGYTF
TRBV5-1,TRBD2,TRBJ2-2,CASSLESLAGTGELFF
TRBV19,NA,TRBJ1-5,CASNGHPGGGNQPQHF
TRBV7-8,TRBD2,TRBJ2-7,CASSLVAGGLDYEQYF
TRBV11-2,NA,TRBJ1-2,CASSPRADNYGYTF
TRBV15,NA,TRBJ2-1,CATSRGIGTGSYNEQFF
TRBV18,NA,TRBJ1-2,CASSPQGQNGYTF
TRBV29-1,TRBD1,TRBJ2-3,CSVDRTGGASDTQYF
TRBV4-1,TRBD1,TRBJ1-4,CASSPGQGWGEKLFF
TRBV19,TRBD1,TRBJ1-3,CASRTDRGAPGNTIYF
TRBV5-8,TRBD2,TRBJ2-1,CASSLWAAGGPSSYNEQFF
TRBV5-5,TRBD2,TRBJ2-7,CASSLEPSGGPRGEQYF
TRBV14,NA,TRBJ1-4,CASSQVAHKLFF
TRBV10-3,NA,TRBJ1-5,CAISEGVLRGNQPQHF
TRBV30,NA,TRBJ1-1,CAWSVNRQKNTEAFF
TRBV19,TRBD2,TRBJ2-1,CASMPYSGGGNEQFF
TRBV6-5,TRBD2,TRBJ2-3,CASSYQRGYLTDTQYF
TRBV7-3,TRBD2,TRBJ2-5,CASSLGGGLAETQYF
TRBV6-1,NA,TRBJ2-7,CASSEWSSVSYEQYF
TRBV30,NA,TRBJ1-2,CAWSAYYGYTF
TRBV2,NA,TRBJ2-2,CASSPRVGGHTGELFF
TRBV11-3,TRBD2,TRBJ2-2,CASSTRLAGKNTGELFF
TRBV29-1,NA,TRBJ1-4,CSVAYYDRINEKLFF
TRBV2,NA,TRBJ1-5,CASGIRESQPQHF
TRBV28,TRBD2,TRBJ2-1,CASSLDAGGREQFF
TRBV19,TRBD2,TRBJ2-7,CASSSGTSGGPYEQYF
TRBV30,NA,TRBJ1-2,CAWSPRALTAYGYTF
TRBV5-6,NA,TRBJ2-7,CASSFQLSALGYF
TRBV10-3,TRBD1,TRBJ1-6,CAITATVQGENSPLHF
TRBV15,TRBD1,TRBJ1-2,CATSRDRDRTSNYGYTF
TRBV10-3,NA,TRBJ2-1,CAISEPGAPINEQFF
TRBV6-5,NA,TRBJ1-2,CASSGMGVLDYGYTF
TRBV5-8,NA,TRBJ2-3,CASSLRGTGTDTQYF
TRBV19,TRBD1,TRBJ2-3,CASSIPPGQGTDTQYF
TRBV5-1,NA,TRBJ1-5,CASSLAEGSNQPQHF
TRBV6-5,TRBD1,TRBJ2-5,CASRRQTGGVTQYF